This T cell receptor (beta chain) is from a study of beta chain features in type 1 diabetes. Study-level results: Among patients with Type 1 diabetes, TCRB CDR3s were moderately but significantly shorter in every one of the four CD4+ subsets.

Of note for this clone: Antigen unknown.

The whole isolated RNA underwent reverse transcription, so sequencing captured expressed TCRB transcripts. Sequencing used immunoSEQ multiplex PCR; TCRdb keeps in-frame clones, though not all of them. Here the sample spans about 340,000 clones, 9.3% being singletons. CDR3 length: 15 amino acids. Germline V CDR1 and CDR2: SGHRS, YFSETQ. The V end was cut by 0 bases, the J end by 1 base, with 9 bases between. The sequence was collected from a man aged 25 to 45 with type 1 diabetes. V gene TRBV5-1 combines with J gene TRBJ2-3; D perhaps matches TRBD2 (5 bases). Sequencing used central memory CD4+ T cells from blood. Here the CDR3 reads CASSLAGVGTDTQYF. The CDR3 DNA follows: TGCGCCAGCAGCTTGGCCGGGGTTGGCACAGATACGCAGTATTTT.